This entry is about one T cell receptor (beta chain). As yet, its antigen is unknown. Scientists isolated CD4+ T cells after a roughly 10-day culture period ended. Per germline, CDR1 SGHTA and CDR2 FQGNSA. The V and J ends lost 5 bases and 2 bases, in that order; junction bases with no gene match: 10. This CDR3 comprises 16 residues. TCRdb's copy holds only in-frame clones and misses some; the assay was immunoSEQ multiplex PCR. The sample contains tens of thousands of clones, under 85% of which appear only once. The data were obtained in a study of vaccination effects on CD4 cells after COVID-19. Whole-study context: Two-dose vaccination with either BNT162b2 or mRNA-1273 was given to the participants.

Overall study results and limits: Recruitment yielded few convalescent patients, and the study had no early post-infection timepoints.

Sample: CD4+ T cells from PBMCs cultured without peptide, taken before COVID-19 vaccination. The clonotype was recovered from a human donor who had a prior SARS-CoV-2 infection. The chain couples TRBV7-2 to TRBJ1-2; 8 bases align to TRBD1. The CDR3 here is CASSTGQGEQNYGYTF. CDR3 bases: TGTGCCAGCAGCACAGGACAGGGTGAACAGAACTATGGCTACACCTTC.